Listed here are 6 T cell receptor beta chains from one sample, sequenced in a study of cytomegalovirus exposure and HLA in healthy donors. The PCR ran on 60 Vbeta and 13 Jbeta primers. Here immunoSEQ multiplex PCR was the method, and the copy in TCRdb shows in-frame clones only, minus some. The sample lists about 82,000 clones; around 10% were seen once. Specimen: PBMCs. These receptors all stem from a man in his sixties in good health and CMV-seropositive.

The chain joins TRBV7-6 to TRBJ2-7; TRBD1 matches at 11 bases. The V gene end was trimmed by 3 bases and the J gene end by 5 bases; junction bases not matched to a gene: 6. This CDR3 spans 15 amino acids. CDR1 SGHVS and CDR2 FNYEAQ come from the germline V gene. The CDR3 sequence: CASSFGQGALNEQYV. In DNA, the CDR3 is TGTGCCAGCAGCTTTGGACAGGGGGCTCTTAACGAGCAGTACGTC.

Only a few counts were recorded for this clone. CDR3 coding DNA: TGTGCCAGCAGCGCTACAGGGGTTAGCACAGATACGCAGTATTTT. It codes for CASSATGVSTDTQYF. This chain joins TRBV9 and TRBJ2-3, with 7 bases fitting TRBD1. With 3 bases clipped from V and 0 bases from J, the junction kept 4 bases outside the gene matches. Germline V gene data show CDR1 as SGDLS and CDR2 as YYNGEE. This CDR3 has 15 residues. Combining the CDR3 with reference TRBV9 and TRBJ2-3 gives the whole variable domain DSGVTQTPKHLITATGQRVTLRCSPRSGDLSVYWYQQSLDQGLQFLIQYYNGEERAKGNILERFSAQQFPDLHSELNLSSLELGDSALYFCASSATGVSTDTQYFGPGTRLTVL.

This clone was counted only a few times. The chain recombines TRBV28 with TRBJ1-3, with D unresolved. The CDR3 is 15 amino acids. The V end was cut by 6 bases, the J end by 0 bases, with 12 bases between. Per germline, CDR1 MDHEN and CDR2 SYDVKM. As DNA, the CDR3 is TGTGCCAGCAGATCTCGACAAGTCTCTGGAAACACCATATATTTT. Its translation: CASRSRQVSGNTIYF.

V usage is TRBV6-5 and J usage is TRBJ1-2, with D perhaps matching TRBD1 (5 bases). This CDR3 region has 15 residues. CDR1 and CDR2 (germline): MNHEY, SVGAGI. With 6 bases removed from V and 2 bases from J, the gap between germline ends came to 16 bases. Here the CDR3 DNA reads TGTGCCAGCAGCAGGGAGGGAAGGGTCAACTATGGCTACACCTTC. Translating it yields CASSREGRVNYGYTF.

This clone was observed a handful of times. The rearrangement links TRBV11-2 to TRBJ2-7; 12 nucleotides line up with TRBD2. The J segment lost 4 bases and the V segment lost 5 bases, leaving 9 bases of the junction unmatched. The CDR3 spans 16 residues. Germline CDR1 is SGHAT and CDR2 is FQNNGV. CDR3 amino acids: CASSPRTSGITYEQYF. Written as DNA, the CDR3 is TGTGCCAGCAGCCCACGGACTAGCGGGATTACGTACGAGCAGTACTTC.

This clone has a handful of counts. V gene TRBV30 combines with J gene TRBJ2-2; 7 positions agree with TRBD2. This CDR3 has 12 amino acids. The germline CDR1 and CDR2 sequences are GTSNPN and SVGIG (reference sequence). V dropped 3 bases and J dropped 7; count of bases not matched to a gene: 2. CDR3 residues: CAWSPGGGELFF. In nucleotides, the CDR3 is TGTGCCTGGAGCCCGGGGGGCGGGGAGCTGTTTTTT.